The next 23 T cell receptor beta chains were all read from a single sample in a study of shared clonotypes between healthy human individuals. Generated by immunoSEQ multiplex PCR, the TCRdb table keeps only in-frame clones and is missing some. The sample records 400,000 to 550,000 clones, 70% to 85% being singletons. The source material was PBMCs. The receptors were gathered from a woman in her thirties or forties in good health. Some clones in this sample may be carry-over from other donors' samples.

This clone was observed once. This rearrangement joins TRBV30 to TRBJ2-2; D is undetermined. The CDR3 has 12 residues. In germline, CDR1 is GTSNPN, CDR2 SVGIG (reference sequence). V lost 8 bases to trimming and J lost 7 bases, with 14 bases between them. CDR3 coding DNA: TGTGCCAGGAAAGAATACGGCGGGGAGCTGTTTTTT. Protein: CARKEYGGELFF.

The rearrangement joins TRBV7-3 to TRBJ2-1; D unresolved. Trimming removed 4 bases from V and 7 bases from J, with 14 bases in between. Germline CDR1 is SGHTA and CDR2 is FQGTGA. This CDR3 has 14 residues. CDR3 in amino acids: CASSSSPVRNEQFF. The CDR3 bases are TGTGCCAGCAGCTCCTCGCCTGTCAGGAATGAGCAGTTCTTC.

This clone has more than one count but fewer than ten. The chain links TRBV28 to TRBJ1-1; D may be TRBD1 (5 bases). The CDR3 runs 14 residues. Between the trimmed V and J ends, which lost 6 bases and 8 bases, there was a span of 19 bases. CDR1 and CDR2 (germline): MDHEN, SYDVKM. CDR3 DNA: TGTGCCAGCAGCCTCGGGGGGGACTCCTTAGAAGCTTTCTTT. It codes for CASSLGGDSLEAFF.

The chain links TRBV5-1 to TRBJ1-3; D is perhaps TRBD1 (6 bases). This CDR3 is built from 16 residues. CDR1 is SGHRS, CDR2 YFSETQ, per germline. V shed 0 bases and J shed 5 bases, with 15 bases lying between them. The CDR3 DNA sequence: TGCGCCAGCAGCTTGGACGGGTTACAGGGAAGAAACACCATATATTTT. Translated, it gives CASSLDGLQGRNTIYF.

The V call is TRBV2, the J call TRBJ2-4, with no clear D. V was pared by 5 bases and J by 6 bases, with 8 bases between. This CDR3 region has 12 residues. Germline V gene data show CDR1 as SNHLY and CDR2 as FYNNEI. The CDR3 DNA reads as TGTGCCAGCAGTCAAGAGCTAAACATTCAGTACTTC. This encodes CASSQELNIQYF.

This chain uses TRBV5-1 with TRBJ2-5; 12 nucleotides align to TRBD2. The CDR3 has 18 residues. Looked up from germline, CDR1 is SGHRS and CDR2 is YFSETQ. V gave up 0 bases and J gave up 5 bases; unmatched junction bases: 11. In DNA, the CDR3 is TGCGCCAGCAGCTTGGTCGGACTAGCGGGATCCCGTGGGGAGACCCAGTACTTC. Its protein is CASSLVGLAGSRGETQYF.

This rearrangement joins TRBV19 to TRBJ2-5; D may be TRBD2 (5 bases). This CDR3 contains 12 residues. V lost 8 bases to trimming and J lost 4 bases, with 11 bases between them. Germline-derived CDR1 and CDR2 are LNHDA and SQIVND (reference sequence). The CDR3 loop reads CASRGFGETQYF. The CDR3 nucleotides are TGTGCCAGTCGCGGGTTTGGAGAGACCCAGTACTTC.

The rearrangement joins TRBV28 to TRBJ2-7, with TRBD2 matching 11 bases. Germline assignment: CDR1 MDHEN and CDR2 SYDVKM. The CDR3 contains 15 residues. V lost 3 bases and J lost 6; bases outside the gene matches: 7. The CDR3 region is CASSFLTSGKLEQYF. Here the CDR3 DNA reads TGTGCCAGCAGTTTCCTGACTAGCGGGAAACTCGAGCAGTACTTC.

This chain connects TRBV18 to TRBJ2-7; 8 bases agree with TRBD2. CDR1 KGHSH and CDR2 LQKENI come from the germline V gene. V lost 0 bases and J lost 6; bases outside the gene matches: 10. The CDR3 sequence is 16 residues long. The CDR3 sequence: CASSPPGTGGSGEQYF. The CDR3 bases are TGTGCCAGCTCACCACCGGGTACGGGAGGGTCGGGCGAGCAGTACTTC.

The V gene is TRBV10-3, the J gene TRBJ1-5; D is ambiguous. Between the trimmed V and J ends, which lost 3 bases and 1 base, there was a span of 7 bases. Per the germline V gene, CDR1 is ENHRY and CDR2 is SYGVKD. The CDR3 runs 14 residues. The CDR3 DNA follows: TGTGCCATCAGTGACGGACTAAGCAATCAGCCCCAGCATTTT. Translation gives CAISDGLSNQPQHF.

J is TRBJ1-2 and V is TRBV5-1, with D possibly TRBD1 on 5 matching bases. The CDR3 length is 13 residues. Looked up from germline, CDR1 is SGHRS and CDR2 is YFSETQ. V was cut by 2 bases and J by 8 bases, with 13 bases left in between. The DNA for the CDR3 is TGCGCCAGCAGCTTCGAAGGGACGGCGGGCTACACCTTC. It is translated as CASSFEGTAGYTF.

This clone was detected ten times or more. The V and J genes are TRBV11-1 and TRBJ2-6, with D tentatively TRBD1 (5 bases). The germline CDR1 and CDR2 sequences are SGHAT and FQDESV (reference sequence). The CDR3 loop spans 16 amino acids. Trimming removed 5 bases at V and 0 bases at J, with 11 bases between. The CDR3 nucleotides are TGTGCCAGCAGCGCAACAGGTAGCTCTGGGGCCAACGTCCTGACTTTC. The encoded protein is CASSATGSSGANVLTF.

The V call is TRBV15, the J call TRBJ1-4; weak D call: TRBD1 (5 bases). The CDR3 length is 15 residues. Trimming took off 5 bases at V and 8 bases at J, with 18 bases between the two ends. Germline CDR1 and CDR2: LNHNV and YYDKDF (reference sequence). In nucleotides, the CDR3 is TGTGCCACCAGCCCCATGCGGGGGAGTGACGAAAAACTGTTTTTT. It translates to CATSPMRGSDEKLFF.

V is TRBV6-5 and J is TRBJ1-1; D possibly corresponds to TRBD1 (5 bases). V gave up 5 bases and J gave up 10 bases, with 20 bases separating them. CDR1 MNHEY and CDR2 SVGAGI come from the germline V gene. The CDR3 contains 14 residues. The DNA for the CDR3 is TGTGCCAGCAGTCCCCCCGGGACTGGCTTCTTAGCTTTCTTT. The encoded protein is CASSPPGTGFLAFF.

The chain employs TRBV30 and TRBJ2-1, with TRBD1 identical over 8 bases. CDR1 and CDR2 (germline): GTSNPN, SVGIG (reference sequence). With 0 bases clipped from V and 4 bases from J, the junction kept 5 bases outside the gene matches. There are 15 residues in the CDR3. This chain's CDR3 is CAWSVRTGRYNEQFF. The CDR3, as DNA: TGTGCCTGGAGTGTAAGGACAGGGAGGTACAATGAGCAGTTCTTC. The whole variable domain, filled in from reference TRBV30 and TRBJ2-1, reads SQTIHQWPATLVQPVGSPLSLECTVEGTSNPNLYWYRQAAGRGLQLLFYSVGIGQISSEVPQNLSASRPQDRQFILSSKKLLLSDSGFYLCAWSVRTGRYNEQFFGPGTRLTVL.

In this sample, this clone turned up a few times. Germline and junction disagree at one end, which may indicate a read error. The chain couples TRBV6-1 to TRBJ2-7; TRBD2 matches 13 bases. The CDR3 contains 14 residues. Germline V lookup: CDR1 MNHNS, CDR2 SASEGT. CDR3 coding DNA: TGTGCCATCAGTGAGACTAGCGGGAGGTACGAGCAGTACTTC. Its protein product is CAISETSGRYEQYF.

V usage is TRBV11-1 and J usage is TRBJ1-4; 7 nucleotides agree with TRBD1. Trimming at V came to 5 bases and at J to 8 bases, leaving 11 bases not matched to a gene. The CDR3 has 15 amino acids. CDR1 is SGHAT, CDR2 FQDESV, per germline (reference sequence). The chain's CDR3 is CASSRENRGGEKLFF. The CDR3, as DNA: TGTGCCAGCAGCCGCGAAAACAGGGGAGGGGAAAAACTGTTTTTT.

The chain is built from TRBV6-1 and TRBJ1-2, with TRBD1 as a possible D gene (6 bases). The ends were cut back, 4 bases at V and 2 bases at J, with 14 bases in the middle. The CDR3 spans 15 residues. Germline values: CDR1 MNHNS, CDR2 SASEGT. The CDR3 DNA is TGTGCCAGCAGTGTGACAGGAGAAAAAAACTATGGCTACACCTTC. Translating gives CASSVTGEKNYGYTF.

The V call is TRBV10-3, the J call TRBJ2-2; the D call may be TRBD1 or TRBD2 (5 bases each). Per the germline V gene, CDR1 is ENHRY and CDR2 is SYGVKD. CDR3 size: 17 residues. V gave up 6 bases and J gave up 0 bases, with 17 bases separating them. The CDR3 DNA reads as TGTGCCATCAGCTTGCACCCGGGACGGCCGAACACCGGGGAGCTGTTTTTT. It yields the protein CAISLHPGRPNTGELFF.

The gene calls are TRBV28 and TRBJ1-2; D not certain. CDR1 is MDHEN and CDR2 is SYDVKM in the germline V gene. V was clipped by 3 bases and J by 5 bases, with 7 bases between them. This CDR3 has 12 amino acids. The CDR3: CASSLGYYGYTF. The CDR3 DNA reads as TGTGCCAGCAGTTTGGGTTATTATGGCTACACCTTC.

This rearrangement joins TRBV2 to TRBJ2-5; possible D gene TRBD2, 6 bases. The CDR3 loop spans 12 amino acids. Germline V gene lookup returns CDR1 SNHLY and CDR2 FYNNEI. Trimming took off 8 bases at V and 5 bases at J, with 12 bases between the two ends. The CDR3 DNA reads TGTGCCAGCTTGGGCGGGACGGAGACCCAGTACTTC. Its protein product is CASLGGTETQYF.

This clone was recorded only once. V usage is TRBV5-1 and J usage is TRBJ2-2, with D perhaps assigned TRBD1 or TRBD2 (5 bases each). Germline V CDR1 and CDR2: SGHRS, YFSETQ. The V and J ends lost 6 bases and 4 bases respectively, with 16 bases between them. The CDR3 spans 15 residues. CDR3 region: CASNPWGLSTGELFF. In DNA, the CDR3 is TGCGCCAGCAATCCGTGGGGGTTGTCCACCGGGGAGCTGTTTTTT.

The rearrangement uses TRBV11-1 and TRBJ2-2, with unresolved D. This CDR3 comprises 15 residues. Germline CDR1 SGHAT, CDR2 FQDESV (reference sequence). Trimming left V 1 base short and J 1 base short, with 7 bases between. In DNA form, the CDR3 reads TGTGCCAGCAGCTTAGAGGGTGGGAACACCGGGGAGCTGTTTTTT. Protein product: CASSLEGGNTGELFF.